Below, 8 T cell receptor beta chains from the same sample are listed, as sequenced in a study of graft-versus-host responses after intestinal transplantation. Their antigens are not known. Method: immunoSEQ multiplex PCR; TCRdb's copy keeps in-frame clones and lacks some. Among 84,000 or so clones, roughly 80% were seen once, and the ten largest hold 0.75% to 0.85%. Sequenced here: unstimulated CD4+ T cells sorted from spleen or lymph node cells, sampled before intestinal transplant. These receptors were obtained from a human donor who received an intestinal transplant.

This chain joins TRBV7-9 and TRBJ1-5, with 9 bases lining up with TRBD1. CDR3 size: 17 residues. CDR1 and CDR2 from the germline V gene are SEHNR and FQNEAQ (reference sequence). V shed 1 base, J shed 6 bases, and the junction held 10 bases outside the gene matches. DNA of the CDR3: TGTGCCAGCAGCTTAGACCTTGGGACAGGGACCGGTCAGCCCCAGCATTTT. Residues: CASSLDLGTGTGQPQHF.

The gene calls are TRBV28 and TRBJ2-1; the D gene is possibly TRBD2 (6 bases). Per germline, CDR1 MDHEN and CDR2 SYDVKM. This CDR3 comprises 13 residues. The V end lost 3 bases, the J end lost 10 bases, and 13 bases lay between the germline ends. CDR3 DNA sequence: TGTGCCAGCAGTTTCAGTAATGCGGGAGAGCAGTTCTTC. Protein product: CASSFSNAGEQFF.

A single count supports this clone. The chain joins TRBV7-3 to TRBJ2-1; 9 positions agree with TRBD2. With 1 base clipped from V and 9 bases from J, the junction kept 10 bases outside the gene matches. The CDR3 contains 16 residues. The germline gives CDR1 SGHTA, CDR2 FQGTGA. The CDR3, as DNA: TGTGCCAGCAGCTTAAGGCCCTGGCGGGAGGGCCCTGAGCAGTTCTTC. It is translated as CASSLRPWREGPEQFF.

This chain links TRBV6-1 with TRBJ2-3, with TRBD1 as a possible D gene (6 bases). The germline gives CDR1 MNHNS, CDR2 SASEGT. This CDR3 contains 15 residues. V was cut by 8 bases and J by 2 bases, with 17 bases left in between. The chain's CDR3 is CASSAKWTATDTQYF. The CDR3 nucleotides read TGTGCCAGCTCCGCCAAATGGACAGCCACAGATACGCAGTATTTT.

This chain joins TRBV9 and TRBJ2-5; 7 bases are shared with TRBD2. CDR1 is SGDLS, CDR2 YYNGEE, per germline. V was pared by 4 bases and J by 5 bases, with 11 bases of the junction left unmatched. CDR3 length equals 15 residues. The CDR3 is CASSTTGTTGETQYF. CDR3 DNA sequence: TGTGCCAGCAGCACTACCGGGACTACGGGCGAGACCCAGTACTTC.

This clone was seen at least ten times. Other DNA sequences in this specimen translate into the identical CDR3. The V gene is TRBV6-5, the J gene TRBJ1-2, with no clear D. The CDR3 is 13 amino acids. The V and J ends lost 6 bases and 0 bases respectively, with 8 bases between them. Germline V gives CDR1 MNHEY, CDR2 SVGAGI. CDR3 nucleotide sequence: TGTGCCAGCAGCACGGGTGCTAACTATGGCTACACCTTC. The encoded protein is CASSTGANYGYTF.

The genes are TRBV28 and TRBJ1-2, with TRBD1 as a possible D gene (5 bases). The V end lost 7 bases, the J end lost 0 bases, and 12 bases lay between the germline ends. The germline V gene encodes CDR1 MDHEN and CDR2 SYDVKM. The CDR3 sequence is 14 residues long. The DNA for the CDR3 is TGTGCCAGCAAGACGGTGGGGCCTAACTATGGCTACACCTTC. It specifies CASKTVGPNYGYTF.

This clone was seen just once. The gene calls are TRBV28 and TRBJ1-5; D unresolved. This CDR3 comprises 13 residues. V was shortened by 10 bases and J by 7 bases, with 17 bases between the two germline ends. The germline V gene has CDR1 MDHEN and CDR2 SYDVKM. CDR3 nucleotides: TGTGCCACTTCGGAGCTCTCGGGGCAGCCCCAGCATTTT. Translation: CATSELSGQPQHF.